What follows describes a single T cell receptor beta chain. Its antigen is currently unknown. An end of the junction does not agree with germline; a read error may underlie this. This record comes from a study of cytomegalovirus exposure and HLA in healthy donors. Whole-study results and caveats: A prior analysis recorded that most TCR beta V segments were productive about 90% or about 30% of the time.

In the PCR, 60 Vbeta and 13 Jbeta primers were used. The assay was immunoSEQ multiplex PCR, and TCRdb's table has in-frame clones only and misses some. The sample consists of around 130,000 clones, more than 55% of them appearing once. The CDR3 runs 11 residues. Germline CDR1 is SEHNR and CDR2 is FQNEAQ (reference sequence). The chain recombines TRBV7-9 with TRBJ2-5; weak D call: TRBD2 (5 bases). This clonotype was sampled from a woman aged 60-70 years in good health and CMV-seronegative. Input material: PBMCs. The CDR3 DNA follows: TGTTCCAGCGGCTCGGGAGAGACCCAGTACTTC. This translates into CSSGSGETQYF.